Below are 9 T cell receptor beta chains sequenced from a single sample in a study of blood T cell repertoires in COVID-19. TCRdb's copy holds only in-frame clones and misses some; the assay was immunoSEQ multiplex PCR. The sample carries approximately 330,000 clones, roughly 90% recorded once. The sample was peripheral blood. The receptors shown here come from a woman in her thirties or forties with COVID-19, enrolled during active disease.

This rearrangement joins TRBV27 to TRBJ2-7; TRBD2 matches 8 bases. From germline, CDR1 is MNHEY and CDR2 SMNVEV (reference sequence). This CDR3 region has 16 residues. J was trimmed by 1 base and V by 3 bases; bases with no gene match: 8. The CDR3 reads CASSFSGSIGSYEQYF. The DNA for the CDR3 is TGTGCCAGCAGTTTCAGCGGGAGTATCGGTTCCTACGAGCAGTACTTC.

The chain joins TRBV11-3 to TRBJ2-3, with 9 positions matching TRBD1. This CDR3 comprises 18 residues. Germline V gives CDR1 SGHNT, CDR2 YENEEA. V shed 5 bases, J shed 3 bases, and the junction held 15 bases outside the gene matches. The CDR3 region has the DNA TGTGCCAGCAGCCAACCCGGGACAGGGAGTAGTGGGACAGATACGCAGTATTTT. It encodes CASSQPGTGSSGTDTQYF.

Of note for this clone: Within the sample, other DNA sequences also encode this same CDR3. The chain links TRBV30 to TRBJ1-1; D possibly corresponds to TRBD1 (5 bases). The CDR3 covers 13 residues. V lost 1 base, J lost 4 bases, and 10 bases lay in between. In germline, CDR1 is GTSNPN, CDR2 SVGIG (reference sequence). The CDR3: CAWSAGGATEAFF. The DNA of the CDR3 is TGTGCCTGGAGTGCGGGTGGGGCCACTGAAGCTTTCTTT.

The CDR3 protein is CASSLLLAGGSSSYNSPLHF. CDR3 nucleotide sequence: TGTGCCAGCAGTTTATTACTCGCGGGCGGTTCTAGCTCCTATAATTCACCCCTCCACTTT. The chain couples TRBV28 to TRBJ1-6; D remains ambiguous. Germline V gene lookup returns CDR1 MDHEN and CDR2 SYDVKM. The V end was cut by 1 base, the J end by 0 bases, with 19 bases between. CDR3 length: 20 residues. The whole variable domain, remainder taken from reference TRBV28 and TRBJ1-6, is DVKVTQSSRYLVKRTGEKVFLECVQDMDHENMFWYRQDPGLGLRLIYFSYDVKMKEKGDIPEGYSVSREKKERFSLILESASTNQTSMYLCASSLLLAGGSSSYNSPLHFGNGTRLTVT.

The J gene is TRBJ2-7, the V gene TRBV6-5; D unclear. This CDR3 contains 13 residues. Deletions cut 7 bases from V and 0 bases from J, with 10 bases between. Germline-derived CDR1 and CDR2 are MNHEY and SVGAGI. The DNA for the CDR3 is TGTGCCAGCAAAATTACAGCCTCCTACGAGCAGTACTTC. Its translation is CASKITASYEQYF.

In DNA form, the CDR3 reads TGTGCCAGTAGTACGGGGGGGGGCACAGATACGCAGTATTTT. Residues: CASSTGGGTDTQYF. This chain connects TRBV19 to TRBJ2-3; 8 nucleotides agree with TRBD2. V shed 4 bases and J 1 base; nucleotides not matched to a gene: 1. CDR1 and CDR2 from the germline V gene are LNHDA and SQIVND (reference sequence). CDR3 length equals 14 residues. Using reference TRBV19 and TRBJ2-3 for the parts outside the CDR3, the full variable domain is DGGITQSPKYLFRKEGQNVTLSCEQNLNHDAMYWYRQDPGQGLRLIYYSQIVNDFQKGDIAEGYSVSREKKESFPLTVTSAQKNPTAFYLCASSTGGGTDTQYFGPGTRLTVL.

V usage is TRBV7-9 and J usage is TRBJ1-3, with D unresolved. Per germline, CDR1 SEHNR and CDR2 FQNEAQ (reference sequence). This CDR3 is 15 amino acids long. V was cut by 5 bases and J by 4 bases, with 15 bases left in between. CDR3 loop: CASSQLRIEGNTIYF. CDR3 in DNA: TGTGCCAGCAGCCAGCTCAGGATCGAGGGAAACACCATATATTTT.

The rearrangement joins TRBV10-3 to TRBJ1-1; 7 bases agree with TRBD1. This CDR3 has 11 amino acids. V was clipped by 6 bases and J by 11 bases; unmatched bases: 6. Germline CDR1 is ENHRY and CDR2 is SYGVKD. This chain's CDR3 is CAISGTAQAFF. Written as DNA, the CDR3 is TGTGCCATCAGCGGGACAGCGCAGGCTTTCTTT.

The chain has TRBV5-1 and TRBJ2-1; TRBD2 aligns across 11 bases. V gave up 1 base and J gave up 5 bases; unmatched junction bases: 8. This CDR3 has 17 residues. Germline V CDR1 and CDR2: SGHRS, YFSETQ. This chain's CDR3 is CASSLPLSGGADNEQFF. The DNA for the CDR3 is TGCGCCAGCAGCTTGCCCCTTAGCGGGGGGGCCGACAATGAGCAGTTCTTC.